Shown below are 30 T cell receptor beta chains from a single sample sequenced in a study of blood T cell repertoires in COVID-19. The table came from immunoSEQ multiplex PCR; TCRdb's copy has only in-frame clones and leaves some out. Of some 41,000 clones listed, over 80% are singletons. Sequencing input: peripheral blood. The source of these receptors is a man of 80 years or more in a cohort sampled during active COVID-19.

This clone was picked up a small number of times. J is TRBJ2-1 and V is TRBV2; D unclear. V lost 2 bases and J 1 base, leaving 12 bases between the germline ends. This CDR3 contains 16 residues. Germline CDR1 SNHLY, CDR2 FYNNEI. The CDR3 coding sequence is TGTGCCAGCAGTGAAATTGGCGGCCCATCCTACAATGAGCAGTTCTTC. It codes for CASSEIGGPSYNEQFF.

Many counts were recorded for this clone. The chain employs TRBV5-4 and TRBJ2-2, with D possibly TRBD1 on 6 matching bases. CDR3 length: 17 amino acids. The germline V and J ends were trimmed by 3 bases and 0 bases, with 15 bases remaining between them. CDR1 and CDR2 from the germline V gene are SGHNT and YYREEE (reference sequence). The CDR3 DNA sequence: TGTGCCAGCAGCTCGGACAGCAGGGGCCCGAACACCGGGGAGCTGTTTTTT. Residues: CASSSDSRGPNTGELFF.

V gene TRBV4-1 combines with J gene TRBJ1-5; D is possibly TRBD1 (6 bases). Germline V gives CDR1 MGHRA, CDR2 YSYEKL. This CDR3 has 17 residues. V dropped 1 base and J dropped 4 bases, with 17 bases sitting between them. The CDR3 coding sequence is TGCGCCAGCAGCCAAGTAAGCGGGGGCCTTAGGAATCAGCCCCAGCATTTT. It codes for CASSQVSGGLRNQPQHF.

This chain connects TRBV15 to TRBJ1-4; 9 bases map to TRBD1. V lost 5 bases to trimming and J lost 8 bases; unmatched junction nucleotides: 3. This CDR3 has 13 amino acids. Germline lookup yields CDR1 LNHNV and CDR2 YYDKDF (reference sequence). The CDR3 spells CATSEGQGEKLFF. The CDR3 coding sequence is TGTGCCACCAGCGAGGGACAGGGAGAAAAACTGTTTTTT.

This clone was observed a handful of times. The chain uses TRBV7-3 and TRBJ2-7; D may be TRBD2 (6 bases). Germline V gives CDR1 SGHTA, CDR2 FQGTGA. Trimming took off 5 bases at V and 5 bases at J, with 16 bases between the two ends. The CDR3 spans 14 residues. The CDR3 DNA follows: TGTGCCAGCAGCCCTAGCGCCACGTCCCACGAGCAGTACTTC. Its translation is CASSPSATSHEQYF. The complete variable domain, with remaining parts taken from reference TRBV7-3 and TRBJ2-7, reads GAGVSQTPSNKVTEKGKYVELRCDPISGHTALYWYRQSLGQGPEFLIYFQGTGAADDSGLPNDRFFAVRPEGSVSTLKIQRTERGDSAVYLCASSPSATSHEQYFGPGTRLTVT.

This clone was detected only once. The gene calls are TRBV11-2 and TRBJ2-7; D is possibly TRBD1 (5 bases). Trimming shortened V by 1 base and J by 1 base, and 11 bases separated the two germline ends. Germline loops: CDR1 SGHAT, CDR2 FQNNGV. This CDR3 is built from 15 residues. The CDR3 DNA follows: TGTGCCAGCAGCTTAGTTAATACAGGTTCCTACGAGCAGTACTTC. It encodes CASSLVNTGSYEQYF.

The chain links TRBV19 to TRBJ2-7; perhaps TRBD1 as D (5 bases). The CDR3 loop spans 14 amino acids. V gave up 1 base and J gave up 3 bases, with 10 bases separating them. Germline CDR1 and CDR2: LNHDA and SQIVND (reference sequence). DNA of the CDR3: TGTGCCAGTAGTATAGGGGCAGGGAACTACGAGCAGTACTTC. Protein: CASSIGAGNYEQYF.

This clone appeared once. The chain joins TRBV10-3 to TRBJ2-1; TRBD2 agrees at 7 bases. This CDR3 contains 14 residues. Germline loops: CDR1 ENHRY, CDR2 SYGVKD. V lost 6 bases, J lost 6 bases, and 8 bases stayed unmatched. CDR3 in DNA: TGTGCCATCAGGGGGGGAAGGGAGGGCAATGAGCAGTTCTTC. This translates into CAIRGGREGNEQFF.

V gene TRBV5-1 combines with J gene TRBJ2-5; no firm D call. V was shortened by 4 bases and J by 1 base, with 5 bases between the two germline ends. CDR3 length: 12 amino acids. Germline V CDR1 and CDR2: SGHRS, YFSETQ. CDR3 coding DNA: TGCGCCAGCAGCCCCTCCCAAGAGACCCAGTACTTC. It specifies CASSPSQETQYF.

This chain links TRBV19 with TRBJ2-7, with 9 bases identical to TRBD1. Germline CDR1 LNHDA, CDR2 SQIVND (reference sequence). V was pared by 4 bases and J by 3 bases, with 4 bases of the junction left unmatched. The length of the CDR3 is 14 residues. CDR3 in amino acids: CASSRGTGIYEQYF. The CDR3 coding sequence is TGTGCCAGTAGTAGGGGGACAGGGATCTACGAGCAGTACTTC.

This chain joins TRBV19 and TRBJ2-2, with a possible D match to TRBD1 (6 bases). The CDR3 consists of 13 residues. V was trimmed by 6 bases and J by 6 bases, leaving 11 bases between them. Looked up from germline, CDR1 is LNHDA and CDR2 is SQIVND (reference sequence). In nucleotides, the CDR3 is TGTGCCAGTAGAACACAGGGAGCCGGGGAGCTGTTTTTT. Translation: CASRTQGAGELFF.

The rearrangement links TRBV28 to TRBJ2-7; tentative D call: TRBD2 (5 bases). The V end lost 6 bases, the J end lost 0 bases, and 12 bases lay between the germline ends. The V gene's germline CDR1 is MDHEN and CDR2 SYDVKM. This CDR3 has 14 amino acids. CDR3 DNA: TGTGCCAGCAGGGGGAGCGCGAGCTCCTACGAGCAGTACTTC. This sequence encodes CASRGSASSYEQYF.

This clone was detected once. The chain employs TRBV3-1 (or the pseudogene TRBV3-2) and TRBJ2-3, with 10 bases matching TRBD2. Germline assignment: CDR1 LGHDT and CDR2 YNNKEL (reference sequence). The J segment lost 2 bases and the V segment lost 0 bases, leaving 8 bases of the junction unmatched. CDR3 length: 18 residues. The CDR3 region has the DNA TGTGCCAGCAGCCAAGATCCCACTAGCGGGGTCCCCACAGATACGCAGTATTTT. As protein: CASSQDPTSGVPTDTQYF.

The V call is TRBV4-1, the J call TRBJ1-5; a possible D gene is TRBD1 (5 bases). This CDR3 spans 15 amino acids. Germline lookup yields CDR1 MGHRA and CDR2 YSYEKL. V lost 0 bases to trimming and J lost 4 bases, with 10 bases between them. For the CDR3, the DNA is TGCGCCAGCAGCCAAGATAGGGGCACGAATCAGCCCCAGCATTTT. Amino acid sequence: CASSQDRGTNQPQHF.

The chain carries TRBV2 and TRBJ1-5; unclear D gene. With 7 bases removed from V and 2 bases from J, the gap between germline ends came to 18 bases. In germline, CDR1 is SNHLY, CDR2 FYNNEI. This CDR3 spans 16 amino acids. This CDR3 reads CASTEARGKGNQPQHF. The CDR3 nucleotides are TGTGCCAGCACCGAAGCCCGGGGTAAGGGCAATCAGCCCCAGCATTTT.

This clone appeared a few times. This chain connects TRBV6-5 to TRBJ1-1, with 9 bases fitting TRBD1. Per germline, CDR1 MNHEY and CDR2 SVGAGI. V gave up 6 bases and J gave up 1 base; unmatched junction bases: 0. CDR3 length: 13 amino acids. The CDR3 DNA sequence: TGTGCCAGCAGGGACAGGGGGAACACTGAAGCTTTCTTT. As protein: CASRDRGNTEAFF.

The V gene is TRBV7-2, the J gene TRBJ2-1; 11 nucleotides agree with TRBD2. Germline CDR1 SGHTA, CDR2 FQGNSA. V shed 4 bases and J 9 bases; nucleotides not matched to a gene: 11. This CDR3 has 16 amino acids. DNA of the CDR3: TGTGCCAGCAGCTCCCTTAGCGGGAGGGCCGGGAGTGAGCAGTTCTTC. Translating gives CASSSLSGRAGSEQFF.

The genes are TRBV2 and TRBJ2-5; TRBD1 agrees at 8 bases. There are 15 residues in the CDR3. The trim removed 2 bases at V and 5 bases at J, leaving 7 bases unmatched. The germline CDR1 and CDR2 sequences are SNHLY and FYNNEI. The CDR3 DNA follows: TGTGCCAGCAGTGAACCGTCAGGGGGCGGGGAGACCCAGTACTTC. Amino acids: CASSEPSGGGETQYF.

The CDR3 protein is CASSLDIQSAFF. In nucleotides, the CDR3 is TGTGCCAGCAGCTTAGATATCCAGTCGGCTTTCTTT. The V call is TRBV11-2, the J call TRBJ1-1; D call uncertain. Germline CDR1 is SGHAT and CDR2 is FQNNGV. The CDR3 is 12 residues long. V was shortened by 0 bases and J by 11 bases, with 10 bases between the two germline ends.

This clone turned up a few times. This chain connects TRBV9 to TRBJ1-6, with D perhaps TRBD1 (5 bases). The V gene's germline CDR1 is SGDLS and CDR2 YYNGEE. There are 14 residues in the CDR3. The V end lost 0 bases, the J end lost 10 bases, and 11 bases lay between the germline ends. CDR3 region: CASSVGQGGSPLHF. DNA for the CDR3: TGTGCCAGCAGCGTAGGGCAGGGCGGATCACCCCTCCACTTT. Supplemented by reference TRBV9 and TRBJ1-6, the full variable domain reads DSGVTQTPKHLITATGQRVTLRCSPRSGDLSVYWYQQSLDQGLQFLIQYYNGEERAKGNILERFSAQQFPDLHSELNLSSLELGDSALYFCASSVGQGGSPLHFGNGTRLTVT.

The chain combines TRBV27 with TRBJ2-1, with D perhaps matching TRBD2 (5 bases). Germline CDR1 and CDR2: MNHEY and SMNVEV (reference sequence). The CDR3 has 15 amino acids. V lost 4 bases to trimming and J lost 1 base, with 11 bases between them. The CDR3 nucleotides read TGTGCCAGCAGTTCCAGGACTCCTTCCTACAATGAGCAGTTCTTC. As protein: CASSSRTPSYNEQFF.

The gene calls are TRBV9 and TRBJ2-7, with TRBD1 matching over 10 bases. CDR3 length equals 14 residues. J was trimmed by 3 bases and V by 2 bases; bases with no gene match: 2. The germline V gene encodes CDR1 SGDLS and CDR2 YYNGEE. The CDR3 bases are TGTGCCAGCAGCGTGGGACAGGGGAACTACGAGCAGTACTTC. It is translated as CASSVGQGNYEQYF.

This clone was counted only a few times. The V and J genes are TRBV30 and TRBJ1-5, with 7 positions matching TRBD1. CDR1 and CDR2 from the germline V gene are GTSNPN and SVGIG (reference sequence). With 0 bases clipped from V and 2 bases from J, the junction kept 10 bases outside the gene matches. The CDR3 has 17 amino acids. The CDR3 DNA reads as TGTGCCTGGAGTGTATTCCAGGGGGGTATAGGCAATCAGCCCCAGCATTTT. Protein: CAWSVFQGGIGNQPQHF.

The J gene is TRBJ1-2, the V gene TRBV19, with 11 bases identical to TRBD1. The CDR3 extends over 15 amino acids. The trim removed 4 bases at V and 3 bases at J, leaving 4 bases unmatched. Germline loops: CDR1 LNHDA, CDR2 SQIVND (reference sequence). CDR3 sequence: CASSTRDRGDYGYTF. CDR3 bases: TGTGCCAGTAGTACCCGGGACAGGGGGGACTATGGCTACACCTTC. The entire variable domain, with the rest obtained from reference TRBV19 and TRBJ1-2, is as follows: DGGITQSPKYLFRKEGQNVTLSCEQNLNHDAMYWYRQDPGQGLRLIYYSQIVNDFQKGDIAEGYSVSREKKESFPLTVTSAQKNPTAFYLCASSTRDRGDYGYTFGSGTRLTVV.

The chain recombines TRBV6-4 with TRBJ1-5; 12 bases align to TRBD1. Germline-derived CDR1 and CDR2 are MRHNA and SNTAGT. V lost 6 bases and J lost 4; bases outside the gene matches: 1. The CDR3 loop spans 14 amino acids. The CDR3 DNA reads TGTGCCAGCAGGGGACAGGGGGCAAATCAGCCCCAGCATTTT. Translating gives CASRGQGANQPQHF.

The chain combines TRBV10-2 with TRBJ1-2; the match to TRBD1 covers 9 bases. The CDR3 is made up of 14 amino acids. The trim removed 6 bases at V and 3 bases at J, leaving 5 bases unmatched. CDR1 WSHSY and CDR2 SAAADI come from the germline V gene. CDR3 in amino acids: CASSMGQGDYGYTF. For the CDR3, the DNA is TGCGCCAGCAGCATGGGACAGGGAGACTATGGCTACACCTTC.

This sequence joins TRBV5-6 and TRBJ2-3; TRBD2 matches 8 bases. CDR1 and CDR2 (germline): SGHDT, YYEEEE. This CDR3 is built from 16 residues. Unmatched junction bases numbered 14, after V lost 5 bases and J lost 6 bases. The DNA of the CDR3 is TGTGCCAGCAGTCCCGCTGGGCGGGGGGTTTGGGATACGCAGTATTTT. This codes for CASSPAGRGVWDTQYF.

V gene TRBV24-1 combines with J gene TRBJ2-3; 14 bases line up with TRBD2. The CDR3 is made up of 17 amino acids. V lost 1 base to trimming and J lost 4 bases; unmatched junction nucleotides: 3. CDR1 is KGHDR and CDR2 is SFDVKD in the germline V gene. The CDR3 nucleotides are TGTGCCACCAGTGATTTCTTGACTAGCGGGGGGGCAGATACGCAGTATTTT. Its protein is CATSDFLTSGGADTQYF.

The chain combines TRBV28 with TRBJ1-1; TRBD1 matches 7 bases. The CDR3 spans 15 residues. CDR1 is MDHEN, CDR2 SYDVKM, per germline. The V gene end was trimmed by 5 bases and the J gene end by 1 base; junction bases not matched to a gene: 7. CDR3 sequence reads: CASSPRGLGNTEAFF. CDR3 bases: TGTGCCAGCAGTCCGAGGGGGCTAGGGAACACTGAAGCTTTCTTT.

This chain links TRBV5-1 with TRBJ1-2, with TRBD1 matching 9 bases. The length of the CDR3 is 15 residues. J gave up 7 bases and V 4 bases, and 11 bases lay outside the gene matches. Per the germline V gene, CDR1 is SGHRS and CDR2 is YFSETQ. CDR3: CASSTGQGQFGGYTF. In DNA form, the CDR3 reads TGCGCCAGCAGCACCGGACAGGGGCAATTCGGTGGCTACACCTTC.